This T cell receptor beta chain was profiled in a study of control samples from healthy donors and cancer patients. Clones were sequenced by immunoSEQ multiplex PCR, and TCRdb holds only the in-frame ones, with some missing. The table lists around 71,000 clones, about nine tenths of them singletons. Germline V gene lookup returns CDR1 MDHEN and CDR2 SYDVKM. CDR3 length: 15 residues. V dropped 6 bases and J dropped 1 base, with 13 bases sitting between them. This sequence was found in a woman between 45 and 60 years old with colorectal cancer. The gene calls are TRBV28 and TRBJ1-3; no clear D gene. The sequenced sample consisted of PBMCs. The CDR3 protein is CASREGGGSGNTIYF. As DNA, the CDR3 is TGTGCCAGCAGGGAGGGTGGAGGGTCTGGAAACACCATATATTTT. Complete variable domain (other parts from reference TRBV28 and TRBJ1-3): DVKVTQSSRYLVKRTGEKVFLECVQDMDHENMFWYRQDPGLGLRLIYFSYDVKMKEKGDIPEGYSVSREKKERFSLILESASTNQTSMYLCASREGGGSGNTIYFGEGSWLTVV.